This T cell receptor (beta chain) was sequenced for a study of T cells in Graves' hyperthyroidism and ophthalmopathy. Study information: Peripheral blood was secured at the point of initial diagnosis, before any treatment.

As concerns this clonotype: The target antigen is unknown.

Fresh peripheral blood, 8 to 10 ml, was the source of the PBMCs. RNA transcripts provided the source from which TCR beta CDR3 regions were amplified. A first-round RT-PCR of the TCR CDR3 used the HTBI primer set. One entry per CDR3 protein, called by TCRdb with MiXCR from the multiplex PCR reads. The table includes 450,000 to 650,000 distinct CDR3 sequences, more than 13% detected once. Per the germline V gene, CDR1 is LGHNA and CDR2 is YSLEER. This CDR3 region has 14 residues. The V end was cut by 1 base, the J end by 9 bases, with 13 bases between. Study-wide points: Clonotypes that were expanded in thyroid above 0.001 mostly appeared in blood too. Ophthalmopathy, which appeared later, was predicted by the model a median about 5.9 months before onset.

The chain joins TRBV4-3 to TRBJ1-5; perhaps TRBD1 as D (6 bases). The material sequenced was blood. The receptor's source is a woman aged 18-29 years with Graves' ophthalmopathy. The CDR3 loop is CASSQGAGVLPQHF. CDR3 nucleotide sequence: TGCGCCAGCAGCCAAGGCGCAGGGGTCCTGCCCCAGCATTTT.